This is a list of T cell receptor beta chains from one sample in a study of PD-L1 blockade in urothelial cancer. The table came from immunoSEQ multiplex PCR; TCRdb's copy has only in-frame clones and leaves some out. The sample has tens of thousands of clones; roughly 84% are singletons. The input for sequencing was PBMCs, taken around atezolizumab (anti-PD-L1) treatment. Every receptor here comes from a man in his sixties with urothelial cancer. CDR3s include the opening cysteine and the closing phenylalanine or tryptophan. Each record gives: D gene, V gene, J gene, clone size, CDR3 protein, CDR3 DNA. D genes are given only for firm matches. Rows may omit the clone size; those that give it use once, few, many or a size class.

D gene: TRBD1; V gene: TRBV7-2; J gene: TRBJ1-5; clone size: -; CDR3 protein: CASSPPGQGASQPQHF; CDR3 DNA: TGTGCCAGCAGCCCACCGGGACAGGGGGCCTCTCAGCCCCAGCATTTT
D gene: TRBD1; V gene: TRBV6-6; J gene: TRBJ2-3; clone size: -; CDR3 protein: CASSYTTGGSAQYF; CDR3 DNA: TGTGCCAGCAGTTACACAACAGGGGGCAGTGCGCAGTATTTT
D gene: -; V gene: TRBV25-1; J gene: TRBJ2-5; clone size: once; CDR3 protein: CASSYLQETQYF; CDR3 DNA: TGTGCCAGCAGTTACTTACAAGAGACCCAGTACTTC
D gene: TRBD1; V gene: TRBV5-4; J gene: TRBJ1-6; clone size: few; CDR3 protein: CASSYGGTGGGYSPLHF; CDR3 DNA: TGTGCCAGCAGCTATGGAGGGACAGGGGGCGGTTATTCACCCCTCCACTTT
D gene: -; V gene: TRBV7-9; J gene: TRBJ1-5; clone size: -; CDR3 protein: CASSPLGGYSNQPQHF; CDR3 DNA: TGTGCCAGCAGTCCTTTAGGCGGCTATAGCAATCAGCCCCAGCATTTT
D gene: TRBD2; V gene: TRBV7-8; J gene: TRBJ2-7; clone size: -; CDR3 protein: CASSSGGLSSYEQYF; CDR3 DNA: TGTGCCAGCAGTTCGGGGGGATTAAGCTCCTACGAGCAGTACTTC
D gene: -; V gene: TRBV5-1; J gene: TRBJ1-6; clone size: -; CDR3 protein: CASSFSAGGNSPLHF; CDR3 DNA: TGCGCCAGCAGCTTCTCGGCGGGGGGAAATTCACCCCTCCACTTT
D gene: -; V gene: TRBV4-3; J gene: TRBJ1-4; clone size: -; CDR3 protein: CASREVARLNEKLFF; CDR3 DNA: TGCGCCAGCAGGGAAGTCGCCAGACTTAATGAAAAACTGTTTTTT
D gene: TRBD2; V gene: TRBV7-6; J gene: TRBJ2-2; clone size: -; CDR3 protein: CASSQTSGRRTGELFF; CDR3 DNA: TGTGCCAGCAGCCAAACTAGCGGGAGGCGCACCGGGGAGCTGTTTTTT
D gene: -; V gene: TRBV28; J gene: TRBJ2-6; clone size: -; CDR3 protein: CASSLGVGTGANVLTF; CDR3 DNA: TGTGCCAGCAGCCTAGGGGTCGGAACTGGGGCCAACGTCCTGACTTTC
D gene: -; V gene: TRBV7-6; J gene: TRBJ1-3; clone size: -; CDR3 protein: CASSLTQGSGNTIYF; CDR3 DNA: TGTGCCAGCAGCTTAACTCAGGGGTCTGGAAACACCATATATTTT
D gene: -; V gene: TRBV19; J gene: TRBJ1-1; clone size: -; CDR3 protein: CASHKAPSRGNTEAFF; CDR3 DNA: TGTGCCAGTCATAAGGCCCCCTCCCGGGGGAACACTGAAGCTTTCTTT
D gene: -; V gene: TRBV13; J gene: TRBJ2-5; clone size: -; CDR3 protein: CASSLEGPGQYF; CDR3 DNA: TGTGCCAGCAGCTTAGAGGGGCCGGGCCAGTACTTC
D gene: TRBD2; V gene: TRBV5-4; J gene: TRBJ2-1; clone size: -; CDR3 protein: CASSAGLASDEQFF; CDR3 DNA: TGTGCCAGCAGCGCCGGACTAGCGTCTGATGAGCAGTTCTTC
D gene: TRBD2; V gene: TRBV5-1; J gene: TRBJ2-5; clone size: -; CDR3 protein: CASSLDVAGGRETQYF; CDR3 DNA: TGCGCCAGCAGCTTGGACGTAGCGGGGGGGCGTGAGACCCAGTACTTC
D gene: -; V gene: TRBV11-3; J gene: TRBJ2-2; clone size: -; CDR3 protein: CASSFYRNTGELFF; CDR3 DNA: TGTGCCAGCAGCTTCTACAGAAACACCGGGGAGCTGTTTTTT
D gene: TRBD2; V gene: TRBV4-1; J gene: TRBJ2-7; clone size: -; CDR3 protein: CASSQPTSGSYEQYF; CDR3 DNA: TGCGCCAGCAGCCAACCAACTAGCGGGAGTTACGAGCAGTACTTC
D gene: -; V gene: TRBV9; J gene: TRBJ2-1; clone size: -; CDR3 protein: CASSVATPSSYNEQFF; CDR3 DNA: TGTGCCAGCAGCGTAGCTACCCCTAGCTCCTACAATGAGCAGTTCTTC
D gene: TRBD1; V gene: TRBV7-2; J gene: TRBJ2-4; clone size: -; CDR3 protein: CASRQSGGNIQYF; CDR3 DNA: TGTGCCAGCAGACAATCAGGGGGAAACATTCAGTACTTC
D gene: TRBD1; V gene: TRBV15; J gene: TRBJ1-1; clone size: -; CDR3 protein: CATSRDFAYRGSAFF; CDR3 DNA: TGTGCCACCAGCAGAGATTTTGCCTACAGGGGGTCCGCTTTCTTT
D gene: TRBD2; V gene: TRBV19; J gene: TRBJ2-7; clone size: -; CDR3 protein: CASSIGEGHVYEQYF; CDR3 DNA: TGTGCCAGTAGTATTGGGGAGGGCCATGTCTACGAGCAGTACTTC
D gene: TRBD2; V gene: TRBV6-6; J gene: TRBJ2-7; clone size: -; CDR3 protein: CASSPLYGAGGVQYF; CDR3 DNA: TGTGCCAGCAGTCCCCTTTATGGCGCGGGAGGTGTGCAGTACTTC
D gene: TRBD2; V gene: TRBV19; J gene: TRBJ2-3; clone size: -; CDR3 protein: CASSIFGTSGGADTQYF; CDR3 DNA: TGTGCCAGTAGTATATTCGGGACTAGCGGGGGGGCAGATACGCAGTATTTT
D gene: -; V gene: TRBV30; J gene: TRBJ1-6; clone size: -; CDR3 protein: CAWTGLGTLHF; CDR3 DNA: TGTGCCTGGACTGGACTGGGGACCCTCCACTTT
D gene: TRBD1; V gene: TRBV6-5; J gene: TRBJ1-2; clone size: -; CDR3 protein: CASSYPDRYAGYGYTF; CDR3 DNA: TGTGCCAGCAGTTACCCGGACAGGTATGCCGGCTATGGCTACACCTTC
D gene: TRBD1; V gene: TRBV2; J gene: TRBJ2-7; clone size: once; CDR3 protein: CASRLEQGAVPYEQYF; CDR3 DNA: TGTGCCAGCAGACTAGAACAGGGGGCAGTACCCTACGAGCAGTACTTC
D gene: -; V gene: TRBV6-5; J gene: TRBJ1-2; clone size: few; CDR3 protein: CASSLRGYGYTF; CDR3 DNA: TGTGCCAGCAGTCTCCGCGGCTATGGCTACACCTTC
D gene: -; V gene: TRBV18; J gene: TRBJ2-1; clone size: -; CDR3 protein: CASSPLDNEQFF; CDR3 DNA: TGTGCCAGCTCACCACTCGACAATGAGCAGTTCTTC
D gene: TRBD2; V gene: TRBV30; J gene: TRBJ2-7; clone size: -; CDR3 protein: CAWSPAGLAGIPYEQYF; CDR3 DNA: TGTGCCTGGAGTCCGGCCGGACTAGCGGGGATCCCCTACGAGCAGTACTTC
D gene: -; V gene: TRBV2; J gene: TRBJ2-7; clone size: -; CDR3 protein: CAIRPRGNIEQYF; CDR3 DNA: TGTGCCATTCGGCCCCGCGGTAATATCGAGCAGTACTTC
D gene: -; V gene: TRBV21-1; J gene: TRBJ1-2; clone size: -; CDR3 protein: CASSKGWVRSGYTF; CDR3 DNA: TGTGCCAGCAGCAAAGGTTGGGTGAGGAGTGGCTACACCTTC
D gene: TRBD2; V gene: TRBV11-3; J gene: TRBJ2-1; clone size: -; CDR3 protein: CASSLGLATVDEQFF; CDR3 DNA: TGTGCCAGCAGCCTCGGACTAGCGACAGTGGATGAGCAGTTCTTC
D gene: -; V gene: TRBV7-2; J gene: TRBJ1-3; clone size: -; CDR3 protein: CASSGGQLDSGNTIYF; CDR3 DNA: TGTGCCAGCAGTGGGGGCCAGCTGGACTCTGGAAACACCATATATTTT
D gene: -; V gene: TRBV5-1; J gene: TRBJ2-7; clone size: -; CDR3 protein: CASSLAPSLGGEQYF; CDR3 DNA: TGCGCCAGCAGCTTGGCCCCGTCCTTAGGAGGGGAGCAGTACTTC
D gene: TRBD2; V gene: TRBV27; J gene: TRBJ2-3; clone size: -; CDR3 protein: CASSPGLAGTDTQYF; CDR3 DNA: TGTGCCAGCAGTCCCGGACTAGCGGGGACAGATACGCAGTATTTT
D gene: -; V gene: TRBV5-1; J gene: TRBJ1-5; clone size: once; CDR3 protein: CASSLSGNSNQPQHF; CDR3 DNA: TGCGCCAGCAGCTTGTCGGGGAATAGCAATCAGCCCCAGCATTTT
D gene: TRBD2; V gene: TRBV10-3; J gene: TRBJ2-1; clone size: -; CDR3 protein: CATNEGSGVNNEQFF; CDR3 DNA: TGTGCCACCAACGAGGGTAGCGGGGTAAACAATGAGCAGTTCTTC
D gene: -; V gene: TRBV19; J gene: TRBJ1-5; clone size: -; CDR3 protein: CASSIGGSNQPQHF; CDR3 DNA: TGTGCCAGTAGTATTGGCGGTAGCAATCAGCCCCAGCATTTT
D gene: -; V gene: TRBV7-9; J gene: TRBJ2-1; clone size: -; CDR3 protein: CASSFTGSSYNEQFF; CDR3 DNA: TGTGCCAGCAGCTTTACAGGGAGCTCCTACAATGAGCAGTTCTTC
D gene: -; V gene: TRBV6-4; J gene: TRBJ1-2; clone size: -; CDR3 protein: CASSEQAGSGYTF; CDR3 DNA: TGTGCCAGCAGTGAACAGGCAGGGTCTGGCTACACCTTC
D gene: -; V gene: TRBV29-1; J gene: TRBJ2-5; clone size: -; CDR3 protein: CSVGKGQRETQYF; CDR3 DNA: TGCAGCGTTGGGAAGGGACAACGGGAGACCCAGTACTTC
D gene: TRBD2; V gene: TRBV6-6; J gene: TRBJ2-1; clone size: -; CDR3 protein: CASRLGLVNEQFF; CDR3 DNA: TGTGCCAGCAGGTTGGGACTAGTGAATGAGCAGTTCTTC
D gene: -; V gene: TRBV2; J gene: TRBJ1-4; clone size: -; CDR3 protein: CASTRAAEKLFF; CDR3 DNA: TGTGCCAGCACGAGGGCAGCCGAAAAACTGTTTTTT
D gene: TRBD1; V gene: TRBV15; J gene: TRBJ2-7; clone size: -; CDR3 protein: CATSRGGQGTYEQYF; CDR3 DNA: TGTGCCACCAGCAGGGGTGGACAGGGAACCTACGAGCAGTACTTC
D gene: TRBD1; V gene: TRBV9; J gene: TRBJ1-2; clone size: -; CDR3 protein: CASSPRQGVVYGYTF; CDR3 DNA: TGTGCCAGCAGCCCCAGACAGGGGGTAGTCTATGGCTACACCTTC
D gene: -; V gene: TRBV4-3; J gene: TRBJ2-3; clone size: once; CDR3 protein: CASSQDLLPSTDTQYF; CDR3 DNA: TGCGCCAGCAGCCAAGATCTACTACCTAGCACAGATACGCAGTATTTT
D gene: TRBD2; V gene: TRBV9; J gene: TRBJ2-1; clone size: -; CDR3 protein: CASSVDARGALNEQFF; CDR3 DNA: TGTGCCAGCAGCGTAGACGCGCGGGGGGCCTTAAATGAGCAGTTCTTC